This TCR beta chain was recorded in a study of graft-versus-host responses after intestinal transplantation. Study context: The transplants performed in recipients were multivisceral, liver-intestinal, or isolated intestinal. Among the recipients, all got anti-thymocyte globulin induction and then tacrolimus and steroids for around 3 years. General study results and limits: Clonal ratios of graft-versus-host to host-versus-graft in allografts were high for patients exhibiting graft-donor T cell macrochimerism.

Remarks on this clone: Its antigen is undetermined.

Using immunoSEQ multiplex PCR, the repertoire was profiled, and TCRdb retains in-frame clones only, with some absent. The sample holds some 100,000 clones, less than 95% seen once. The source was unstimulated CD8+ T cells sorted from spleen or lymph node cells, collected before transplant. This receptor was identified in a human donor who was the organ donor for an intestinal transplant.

The DNA for the CDR3 is TGTGCCAGCAGTGATAAGGGGTTCTATGGCTACACCTTC. This translates into CASSDKGFYGYTF. V gene TRBV25-1 combines with J gene TRBJ1-2; D is perhaps TRBD1 (5 bases). This CDR3 spans 13 amino acids. CDR1 MGHDK and CDR2 SYGVNS come from the germline V gene. With 3 bases removed from V and 4 bases from J, the gap between germline ends came to 9 bases.